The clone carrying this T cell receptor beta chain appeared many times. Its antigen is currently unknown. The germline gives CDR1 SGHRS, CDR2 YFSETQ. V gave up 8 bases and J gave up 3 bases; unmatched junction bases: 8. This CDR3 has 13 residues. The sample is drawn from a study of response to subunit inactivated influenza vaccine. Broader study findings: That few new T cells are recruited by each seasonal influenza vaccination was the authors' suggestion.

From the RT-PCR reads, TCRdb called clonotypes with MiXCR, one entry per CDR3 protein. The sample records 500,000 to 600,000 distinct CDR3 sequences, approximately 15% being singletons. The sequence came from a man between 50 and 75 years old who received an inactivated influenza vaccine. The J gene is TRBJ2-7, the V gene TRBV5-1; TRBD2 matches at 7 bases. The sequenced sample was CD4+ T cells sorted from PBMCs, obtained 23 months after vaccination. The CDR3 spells CASRLAPNYEQYF. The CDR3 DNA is TGCGCCAGTCGACTAGCCCCTAACTACGAGCAGTACTTC.